Listed here are 9 T cell receptor beta chains from one sample, sequenced in a study of T-cell reconstitution after alpha-beta-depleted transplantation in children. Molecular barcoding with unique molecular identifiers was used for the TCRbeta library. A single record per CDR3 protein comes from TCRdb applying MiXCR to the PCR reads. The sample contains under 250,000 distinct CDR3 sequences, approximately 19% of which appear only once. Sample: PBMCs, mostly from graft donor cells, taken 360 days after TCRalphabeta/CD19-depleted stem cell transplant. The source is a male patient aged 2-10 years who had a stem cell transplant for acute lymphoblastic leukemia, so the T cells may come from the graft donor.

The sample holds many counts of this clonotype. In DNA form, the CDR3 reads TGCGCCAGCAGCTCTACTCACAGGGTTGGGGCCAACGTCCTGACTTTC. This sequence encodes CASSSTHRVGANVLTF. The genes are TRBV4-1 and TRBJ2-6; weak D call: TRBD1 (6 bases). V was clipped by 5 bases and J by 3 bases, with 14 bases between them. This CDR3 has 16 amino acids. Germline V gene data show CDR1 as MGHRA and CDR2 as YSYEKL.

The rearrangement links TRBV5-1 to TRBJ2-2; D not certain. Trimming took 0 bases from V and 6 from J, leaving 6 bases between them. Germline loops: CDR1 SGHRS, CDR2 YFSETQ. CDR3 length: 13 amino acids. CDR3 bases: TGCGCCAGCAGCTTGGCCGGCCCCGGGGAGCTGTTTTTT. The encoded protein is CASSLAGPGELFF.

A few counts support this clonotype. This chain connects TRBV11-2 to TRBJ2-1, with TRBD1 as a possible D gene (5 bases). The germline CDR1 and CDR2 sequences are SGHAT and FQNNGV. This CDR3 spans 15 amino acids. Trimming removed 5 bases from V and 0 bases from J, with 11 bases in between. Here the CDR3 reads CASSPLTASYNEQFF. For the CDR3, the DNA is TGTGCCAGCAGCCCCCTGACAGCCTCCTACAATGAGCAGTTCTTC.

V is TRBV27 and J is TRBJ1-1, with 7 bases aligning to TRBD1. The CDR3 totals 13 residues. Trimming at V came to 8 bases and at J to 6 bases, leaving 9 bases not matched to a gene. The V gene's germline CDR1 is MNHEY and CDR2 SMNVEV (reference sequence). CDR3 amino acids: CASAPGTVSEAFF. The CDR3 DNA follows: TGTGCCAGCGCCCCGGGGACAGTCTCTGAAGCTTTCTTT.

In its sample, this clonotype was seen a few times. The rearrangement uses TRBV2 and TRBJ1-5, with 7 bases that match TRBD1. Germline assignment: CDR1 SNHLY and CDR2 FYNNEI. V lost 8 bases, J lost 7 bases, and 8 bases stayed unmatched. CDR3 length: 13 residues. Here the CDR3 DNA reads TGTGCCAGCCAGGGAGACAGGGCGCAGCCCCAGCATTTT. Translating gives CASQGDRAQPQHF.

This clonotype came up a few times. The gene calls are TRBV20-1 and TRBJ2-5, with TRBD2 matching 8 bases. The CDR3 length is 16 residues. The junction had 8 bases not matched to a gene; V was cut back by 1 base and J by 1 base. Germline CDR1 is DFQATT and CDR2 is SNEGSKA (reference sequence). The CDR3 sequence is CSARGLAGTPQETQYF. The CDR3 nucleotides read TGCAGTGCTAGAGGGTTAGCGGGGACGCCCCAAGAGACCCAGTACTTC.

The sample holds a few counts of this clonotype. This sequence joins TRBV29-1 and TRBJ2-7; D call uncertain. The germline V gene encodes CDR1 SQVTM and CDR2 ANQGSEA. The CDR3 spans 15 residues. V lost 1 base to trimming and J lost 4 bases, with 17 bases between them. CDR3 sequence: CSVEVSSLGYYEQYF. The CDR3 nucleotides are TGCAGCGTTGAAGTCTCGTCCTTGGGCTATTACGAGCAGTACTTC.

The table lists this clonotype with a few counts. The rearrangement joins TRBV4-3 to TRBJ2-1; TRBD2 matches at 14 bases. The CDR3 has 20 residues. The germline V gene has CDR1 LGHNA and CDR2 YSLEER. With 2 bases clipped from V and 2 bases from J, the junction kept 11 bases outside the gene matches. As DNA, the CDR3 is TGCGCCAGCAGCCAATCGACATTGACTAGCGGGGGGGCCACCTACAATGAGCAGTTCTTC. This sequence encodes CASSQSTLTSGGATYNEQFF.

This chain links TRBV6-2 or TRBV6-3 with TRBJ2-7, with D unclear. V was pared by 7 bases and J by 3 bases, with 10 bases between. CDR3 length: 12 amino acids. CDR1 MNHEY and CDR2 SVGEGT come from the germline V gene. This CDR3 is CASTPSLYEQYF. DNA for the CDR3: TGTGCCAGCACCCCCTCACTCTACGAGCAGTACTTC.